This entry is about one TCR beta chain. What it recognizes is unknown. The CDR3 is 14 amino acids. Germline assignment: CDR1 LNHNV and CDR2 YYDKDF (reference sequence). Trimming took off 3 bases at V and 3 bases at J, with 11 bases between the two ends. Repertoires were generated with immunoSEQ multiplex PCR, while TCRdb's copy carries only in-frame clones and drops some. The table records under 65,000 clones, approximately 89% of them present only once. This sample is part of a study of OX40 agonist ivuxolimab in advanced cancers. The cohort excluded patients with autoimmune disease history or systemic immunosuppression. Findings and caveats of the study: At doses 0.1 to 3.0 mg/kg, CD4+ and CD8+ clones expanded. On average, CD8+ T cells had more expanded clones than CD4+.

The source is an adult with an advanced solid tumor such as melanoma, head and neck, liver or kidney cancer. Sequences were derived from CD4+ or CD8+ T cells sorted from blood, sampled in a trial of the OX40 agonist ivuxolimab. The chain carries TRBV15 and TRBJ1-1; D is ambiguous. The CDR3 DNA follows: TGTGCCACCAGCAGGACGGATTCGGACACTGAAGCTTTCTTT. This translates into CATSRTDSDTEAFF.